This TCR beta chain emerged from a study of Graves' ophthalmopathy and Graves' hyperthyroidism. Establishment of the diagnosis relied upon clinical symptoms, serum thyroxine, TRAb, thyroid ultrasound and orbital computed tomography. RNA transcripts yielded amplified TCR beta CDR3 regions. First-round RT-PCR with HTBI primers preceded a second-round multiplex PCR. TCRdb recomputed calls from the multiplex PCR reads with MiXCR, one row per CDR3 protein. The table records almost 750,000 distinct CDR3 sequences, around 40% of them present only once. Sequenced: peripheral blood. The clonotype was recovered from an adult man with Graves' ophthalmopathy.

The DNA for the CDR3 is TGCAGCGTTTCGGGGCAGGGCCAAGAGACCCAGTACTTC. Amino acid sequence: CSVSGQGQETQYF. The chain couples TRBV29-1 to TRBJ2-5; D might be TRBD1 or TRBD2, each matching 5 bases. Germline V lookup: CDR1 SQVTM, CDR2 ANQGSEA. This CDR3 contains 13 residues. V lost 5 bases, J lost 1 base, and 11 bases lay in between.